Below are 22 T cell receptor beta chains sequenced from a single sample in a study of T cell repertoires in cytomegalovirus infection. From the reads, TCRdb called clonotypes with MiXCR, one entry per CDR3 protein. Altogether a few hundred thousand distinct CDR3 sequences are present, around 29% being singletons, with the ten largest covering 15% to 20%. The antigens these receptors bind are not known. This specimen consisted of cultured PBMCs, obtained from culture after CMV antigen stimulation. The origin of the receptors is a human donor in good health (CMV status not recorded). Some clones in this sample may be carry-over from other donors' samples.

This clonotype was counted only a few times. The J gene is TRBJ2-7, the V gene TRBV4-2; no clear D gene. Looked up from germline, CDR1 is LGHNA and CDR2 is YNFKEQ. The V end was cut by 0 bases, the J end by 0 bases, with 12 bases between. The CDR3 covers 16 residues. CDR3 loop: CASSQDFVGISYEQYF. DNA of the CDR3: TGTGCCAGCAGCCAAGACTTTGTGGGGATCTCCTACGAGCAGTACTTC.

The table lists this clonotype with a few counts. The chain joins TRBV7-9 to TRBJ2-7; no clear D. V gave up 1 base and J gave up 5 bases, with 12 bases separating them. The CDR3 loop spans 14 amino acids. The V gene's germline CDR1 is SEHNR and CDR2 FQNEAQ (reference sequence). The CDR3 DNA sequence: TGTGCCAGCAGCTTAGGTACGGGCCGCCACGAGCAGTACTTC. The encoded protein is CASSLGTGRHEQYF. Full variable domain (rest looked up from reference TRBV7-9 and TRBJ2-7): DTGVSQNPRHKITKRGQNVTFRCDPISEHNRLYWYRQTLGQGPEFLTYFQNEAQLEKSRLLSDRFSAERPKGSFSTLEIQRTEQGDSAMYLCASSLGTGRHEQYFGPGTRLTVT.

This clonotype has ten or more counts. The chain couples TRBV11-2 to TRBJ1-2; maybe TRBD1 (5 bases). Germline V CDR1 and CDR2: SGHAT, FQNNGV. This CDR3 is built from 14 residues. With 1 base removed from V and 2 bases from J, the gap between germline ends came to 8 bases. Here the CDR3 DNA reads TGTGCCAGCAGCTTAGTCAGGGACAACTATGGCTACACCTTC. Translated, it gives CASSLVRDNYGYTF.

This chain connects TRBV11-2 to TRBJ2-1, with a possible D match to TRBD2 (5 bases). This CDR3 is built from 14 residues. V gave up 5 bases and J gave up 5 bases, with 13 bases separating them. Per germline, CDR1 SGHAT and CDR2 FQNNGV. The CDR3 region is CASSPEGMNNEQFF. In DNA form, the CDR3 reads TGTGCCAGCAGCCCCGAGGGTATGAACAATGAGCAGTTCTTC.

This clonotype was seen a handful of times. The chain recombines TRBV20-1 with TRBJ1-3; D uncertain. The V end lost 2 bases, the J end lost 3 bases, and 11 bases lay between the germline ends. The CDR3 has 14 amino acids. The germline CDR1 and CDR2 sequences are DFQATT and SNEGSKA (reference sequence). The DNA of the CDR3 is TGCAGTGCTAGAATTAGGACTCGTGGAAACACCATATATTTT. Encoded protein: CSARIRTRGNTIYF.

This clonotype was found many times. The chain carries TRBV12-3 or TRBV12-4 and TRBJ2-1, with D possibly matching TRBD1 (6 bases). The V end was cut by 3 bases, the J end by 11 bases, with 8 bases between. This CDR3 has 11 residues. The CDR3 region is CASSLTGQQFF. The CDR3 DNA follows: TGTGCCAGCAGTTTGACAGGACAGCAGTTCTTC.

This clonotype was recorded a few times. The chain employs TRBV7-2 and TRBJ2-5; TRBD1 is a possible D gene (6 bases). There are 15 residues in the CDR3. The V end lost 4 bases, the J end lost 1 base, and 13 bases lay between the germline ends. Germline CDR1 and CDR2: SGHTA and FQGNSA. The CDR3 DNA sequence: TGTGCCAGCAGCTCGGCCAGGGGTCCCCAAGAGACCCAGTACTTC. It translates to CASSSARGPQETQYF.

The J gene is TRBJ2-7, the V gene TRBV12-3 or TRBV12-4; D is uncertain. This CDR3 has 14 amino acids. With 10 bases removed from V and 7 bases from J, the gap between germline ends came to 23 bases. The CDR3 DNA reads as TGTGCCAACAAAACCGGACGGCAGGTAGGGGAGCAGTACTTC. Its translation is CANKTGRQVGEQYF.

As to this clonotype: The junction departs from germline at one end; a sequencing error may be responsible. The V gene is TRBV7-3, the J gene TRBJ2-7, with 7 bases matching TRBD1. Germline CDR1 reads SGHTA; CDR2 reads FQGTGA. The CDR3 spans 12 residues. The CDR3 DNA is TGTGCCAGCAGCTCCAATTCCGGGACAGCGTCCTTC. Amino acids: CASSSNSGTASF.

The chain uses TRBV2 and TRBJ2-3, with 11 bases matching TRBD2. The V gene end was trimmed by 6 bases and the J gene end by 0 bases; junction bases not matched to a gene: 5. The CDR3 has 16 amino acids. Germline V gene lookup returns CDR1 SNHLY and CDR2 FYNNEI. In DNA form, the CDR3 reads TGTGCCAGCAGGGGGACTAGCGGAGCTAGCACAGATACGCAGTATTTT. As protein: CASRGTSGASTDTQYF.

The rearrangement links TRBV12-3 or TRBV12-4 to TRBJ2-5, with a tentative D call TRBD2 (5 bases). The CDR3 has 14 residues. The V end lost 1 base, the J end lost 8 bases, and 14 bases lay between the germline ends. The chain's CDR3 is CASSLVGEGDTQYF. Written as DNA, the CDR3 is TGTGCCAGCAGTTTAGTAGGCGAGGGAGATACCCAGTACTTC.

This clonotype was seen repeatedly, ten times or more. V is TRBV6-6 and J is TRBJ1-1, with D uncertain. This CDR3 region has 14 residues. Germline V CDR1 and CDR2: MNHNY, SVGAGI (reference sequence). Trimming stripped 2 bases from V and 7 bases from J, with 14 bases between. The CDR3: CASSYPRAALEAFF. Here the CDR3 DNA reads TGTGCCAGCAGTTACCCTCGGGCAGCCCTTGAAGCTTTCTTT.

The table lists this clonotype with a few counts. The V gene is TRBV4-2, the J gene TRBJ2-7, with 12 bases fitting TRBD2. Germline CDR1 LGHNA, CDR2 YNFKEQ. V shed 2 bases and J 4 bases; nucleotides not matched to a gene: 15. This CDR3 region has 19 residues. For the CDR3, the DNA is TGTGCCAGCAGCCAATCGACTAGCGGGAGCTTTCCCACTAGTTACGAGCAGTACTTC. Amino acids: CASSQSTSGSFPTSYEQYF.

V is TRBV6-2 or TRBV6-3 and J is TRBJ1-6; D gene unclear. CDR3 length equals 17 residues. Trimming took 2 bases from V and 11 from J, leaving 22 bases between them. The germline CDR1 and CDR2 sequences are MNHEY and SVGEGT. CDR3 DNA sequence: TGTGCCAGCAGTTACACCCTCAGGAGAGCCGAGAGAACACCCCTCCACTTT. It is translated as CASSYTLRRAERTPLHF.

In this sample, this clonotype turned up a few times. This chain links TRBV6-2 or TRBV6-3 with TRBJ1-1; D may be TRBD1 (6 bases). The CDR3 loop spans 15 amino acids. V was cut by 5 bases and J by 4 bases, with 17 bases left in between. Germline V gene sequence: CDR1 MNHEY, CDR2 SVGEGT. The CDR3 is CASSEEGRQATEAFF. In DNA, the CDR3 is TGTGCCAGCAGTGAAGAGGGGCGACAGGCCACTGAAGCTTTCTTT.

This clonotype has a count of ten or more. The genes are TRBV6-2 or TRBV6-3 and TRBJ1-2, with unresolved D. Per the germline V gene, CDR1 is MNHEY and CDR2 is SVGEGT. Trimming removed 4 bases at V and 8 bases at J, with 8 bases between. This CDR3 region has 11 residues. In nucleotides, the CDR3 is TGTGCCAGCAGTTCCGGGAGAGGCTACACCTTC. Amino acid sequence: CASSSGRGYTF.

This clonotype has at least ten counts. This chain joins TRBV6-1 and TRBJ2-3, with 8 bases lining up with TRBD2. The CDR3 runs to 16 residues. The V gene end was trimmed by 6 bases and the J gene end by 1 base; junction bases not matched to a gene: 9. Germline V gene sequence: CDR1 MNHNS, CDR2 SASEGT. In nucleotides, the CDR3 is TGTGCCAGCAGCCAATTGACGGGGGGGCGCACAGATACGCAGTATTTT. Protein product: CASSQLTGGRTDTQYF.

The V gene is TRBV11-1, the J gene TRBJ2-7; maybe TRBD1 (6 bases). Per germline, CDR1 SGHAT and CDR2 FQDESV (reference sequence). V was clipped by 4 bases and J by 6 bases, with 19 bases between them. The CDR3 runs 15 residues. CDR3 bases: TGTGCCAGCAGCTCCCCTACCGGGACACCCTCCGAGCAGTACTTC. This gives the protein CASSSPTGTPSEQYF.

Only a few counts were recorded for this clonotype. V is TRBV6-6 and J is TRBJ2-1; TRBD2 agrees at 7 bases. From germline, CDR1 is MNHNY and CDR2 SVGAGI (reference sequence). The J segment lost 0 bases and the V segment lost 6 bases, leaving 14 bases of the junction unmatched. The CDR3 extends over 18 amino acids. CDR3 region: CASSRTAGLVSSYNEQFF. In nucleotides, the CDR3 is TGTGCCAGCAGCCGTACGGCCGGACTAGTCAGCTCCTACAATGAGCAGTTCTTC.

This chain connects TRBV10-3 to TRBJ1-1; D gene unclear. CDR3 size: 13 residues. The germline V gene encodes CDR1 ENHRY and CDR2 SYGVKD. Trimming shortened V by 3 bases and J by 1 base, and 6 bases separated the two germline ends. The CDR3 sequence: CAISDRTNTEAFF. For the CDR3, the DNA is TGTGCCATCAGTGACCGCACGAACACTGAAGCTTTCTTT.

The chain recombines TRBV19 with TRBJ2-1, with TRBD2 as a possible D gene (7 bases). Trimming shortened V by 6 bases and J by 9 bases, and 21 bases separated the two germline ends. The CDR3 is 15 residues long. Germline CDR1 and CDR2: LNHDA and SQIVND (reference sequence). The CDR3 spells CASRVGRGKWTEQFF. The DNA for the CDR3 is TGTGCCAGTAGGGTGGGGAGGGGGAAATGGACTGAGCAGTTCTTC.

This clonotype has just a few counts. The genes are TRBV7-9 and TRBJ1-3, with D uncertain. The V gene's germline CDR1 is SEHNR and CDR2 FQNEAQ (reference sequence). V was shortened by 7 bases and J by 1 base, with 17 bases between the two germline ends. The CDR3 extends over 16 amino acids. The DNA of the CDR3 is TGTGCCAGCATCCAGGAGGAGGCGGGATCTGGAAACACCATATATTTT. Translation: CASIQEEAGSGNTIYF.